A single T cell receptor (beta chain) is shown here with its context. What it binds is not known. A read error may be the cause here, since a much bigger clone is one base away. Amplification targeted TCR beta CDR3 regions from RNA transcripts. HTBI primers drove first-round RT-PCR of the TCR CDR3. One entry per CDR3 protein results from TCRdb running MiXCR on the multiplex PCR reads. The sample lists about 560,000 distinct CDR3 sequences; around 17% were seen once. This sample was included in a study of T cells in Graves' hyperthyroidism and ophthalmopathy. Study-level points and caveats: Appearing also in blood were most of the thyroid clonotypes expanded above 0.001. Onset of ophthalmopathy came a median approximately 6.9 months after the model predicted it.

Graves' hyperthyroidism without ophthalmopathy progression within 18 months was termed stable. Aged 18 to 65, the patients had hyperthyroidism that was newly diagnosed and had lasted under 2 months. The germline V gene encodes CDR1 LGHDT and CDR2 YNNKEL (reference sequence). Germline trimming cut 4 bases from V and 0 bases from J; bases unmatched to any gene: 8. The CDR3 length is 18 residues. This rearrangement joins TRBV3-1 to TRBJ2-4, with TRBD2 matching over 11 bases. Material for sequencing was blood. This receptor was identified in a woman under 30 with Graves' hyperthyroidism. CDR3 DNA sequence: TGTGCCAGCAGCCCTCGGATAGCGGGAGGGGGAGCCAAAAACATTCAGTACTTC. Translating gives CASSPRIAGGGAKNIQYF.